The source of this T cell receptor beta chain is a study of blood T cells in healthy people across ages. Overall study findings and caveats: Per million T cells, TCR beta diversity dropped roughly linearly as age increased. Unknown donor CMV status possibly confounded expanded clonotype changes.

Sample-barcoded 5' priming and a J-beta primer mix drove a second PCR of 7 to 11 cycles. From the 5' RACE reads, TCRdb called clonotypes with MiXCR, one entry per CDR3 protein. The table has hundreds of thousands of distinct CDR3 sequences, over 45% seen once. Trimming stripped 4 bases from V and 1 base from J, with 16 bases between. The CDR3 is 16 residues long. The germline gives CDR1 ENHRY, CDR2 SYGVKD. As to this clonotype: The antigen remains undetermined.

The sequenced material came from blood. This receptor was obtained from a man aged 30 to 39 in good health. The J gene is TRBJ1-1, the V gene TRBV10-3, with D possibly being TRBD1 (6 bases). The CDR3 region is CAISVGGAGKNTEAFF. Here the CDR3 DNA reads TGTGCCATCAGTGTTGGGGGGGCGGGAAAGAACACTGAAGCTTTCTTT.